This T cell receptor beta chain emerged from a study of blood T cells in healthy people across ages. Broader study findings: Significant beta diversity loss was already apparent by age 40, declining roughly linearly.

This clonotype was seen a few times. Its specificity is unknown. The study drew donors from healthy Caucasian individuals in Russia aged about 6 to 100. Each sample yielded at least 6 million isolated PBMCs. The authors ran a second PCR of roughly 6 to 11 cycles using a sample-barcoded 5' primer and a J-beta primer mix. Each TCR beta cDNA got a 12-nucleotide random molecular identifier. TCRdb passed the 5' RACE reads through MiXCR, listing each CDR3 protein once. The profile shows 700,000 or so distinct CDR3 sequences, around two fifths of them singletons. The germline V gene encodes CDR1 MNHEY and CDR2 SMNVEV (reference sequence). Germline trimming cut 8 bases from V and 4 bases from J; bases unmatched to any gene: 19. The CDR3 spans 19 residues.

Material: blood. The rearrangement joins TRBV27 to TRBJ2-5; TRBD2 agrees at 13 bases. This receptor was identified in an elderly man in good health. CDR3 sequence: CASCKRTSGGTPRAETQYF. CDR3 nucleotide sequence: TGTGCCAGCTGTAAACGGACTAGCGGGGGCACCCCCCGTGCAGAGACCCAGTACTTC.